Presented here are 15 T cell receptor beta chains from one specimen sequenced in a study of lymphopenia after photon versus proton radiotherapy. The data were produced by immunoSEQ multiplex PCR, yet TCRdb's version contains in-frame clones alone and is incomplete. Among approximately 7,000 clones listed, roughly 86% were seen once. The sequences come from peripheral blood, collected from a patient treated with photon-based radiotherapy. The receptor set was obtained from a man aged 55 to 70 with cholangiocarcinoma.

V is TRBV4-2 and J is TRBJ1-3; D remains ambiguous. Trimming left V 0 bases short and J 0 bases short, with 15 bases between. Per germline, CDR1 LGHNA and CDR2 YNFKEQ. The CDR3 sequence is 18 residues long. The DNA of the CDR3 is TGTGCCAGCAGCCAAGATGGTTGGCAGGACGTCTCTGGAAACACCATATATTTT. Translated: CASSQDGWQDVSGNTIYF.

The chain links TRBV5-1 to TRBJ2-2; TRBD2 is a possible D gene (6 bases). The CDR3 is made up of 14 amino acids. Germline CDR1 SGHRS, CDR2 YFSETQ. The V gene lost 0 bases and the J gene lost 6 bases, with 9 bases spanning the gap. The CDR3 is CASSLVGGPGELFF. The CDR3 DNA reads TGCGCCAGCAGCTTGGTGGGGGGACCCGGGGAGCTGTTTTTT. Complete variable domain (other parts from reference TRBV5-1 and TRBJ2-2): KAGVTQTPRYLIKTRGQQVTLSCSPISGHRSVSWYQQTPGQGLQFLFEYFSETQRNKGNFPGRFSGRQFSNSRSEMNVSTLELGDSALYLCASSLVGGPGELFFGEGSRLTVL.

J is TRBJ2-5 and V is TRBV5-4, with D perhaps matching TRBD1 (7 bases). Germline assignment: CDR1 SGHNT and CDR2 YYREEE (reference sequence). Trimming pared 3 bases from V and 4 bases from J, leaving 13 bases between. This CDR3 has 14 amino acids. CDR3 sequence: CASSSGGLLETQYF. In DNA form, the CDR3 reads TGTGCCAGCAGCTCAGGGGGACTGCTAGAGACCCAGTACTTC.

CDR3 amino acids: CASSLEGGLAGYTF. CDR3 in DNA: TGCGCCAGCAGCTTGGAAGGGGGTCTGGCTGGCTACACCTTC. The V and J genes are TRBV5-1 and TRBJ1-2; TRBD1 is a possible D gene (6 bases). The V gene lost 0 bases and the J gene lost 7 bases, with 13 bases spanning the gap. Germline V gene data show CDR1 as SGHRS and CDR2 as YFSETQ. CDR3 length: 14 amino acids.

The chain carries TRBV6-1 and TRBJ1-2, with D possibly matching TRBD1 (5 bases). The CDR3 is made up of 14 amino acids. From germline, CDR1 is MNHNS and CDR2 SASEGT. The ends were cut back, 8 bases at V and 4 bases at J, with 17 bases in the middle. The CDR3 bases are TGTGCCAGCGCCAGAGGGGATGGCTCCTATGGCTACACCTTC. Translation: CASARGDGSYGYTF.

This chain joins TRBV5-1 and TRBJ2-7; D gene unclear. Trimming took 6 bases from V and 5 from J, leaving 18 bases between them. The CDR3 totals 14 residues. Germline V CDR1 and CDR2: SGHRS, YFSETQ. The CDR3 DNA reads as TGCGCCAGCAAGGGCGTACTAACCGGCGACGAGCAGTACTTC. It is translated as CASKGVLTGDEQYF.

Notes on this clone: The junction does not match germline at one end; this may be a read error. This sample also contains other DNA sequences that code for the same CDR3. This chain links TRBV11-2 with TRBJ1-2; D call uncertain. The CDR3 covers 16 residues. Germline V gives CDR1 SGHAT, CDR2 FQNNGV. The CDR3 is CASSLSPRDDGYGYTF. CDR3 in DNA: TGTGCCAGTAGCTTATCGCCGAGGGATGATGGGTATGGCTACACCTTC.

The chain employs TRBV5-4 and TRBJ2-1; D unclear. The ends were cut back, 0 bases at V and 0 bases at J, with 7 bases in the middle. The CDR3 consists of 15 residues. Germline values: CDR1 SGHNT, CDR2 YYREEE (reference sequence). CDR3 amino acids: CASSLGEPSYNEQFF. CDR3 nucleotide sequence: TGTGCCAGCAGCTTGGGCGAACCCTCCTACAATGAGCAGTTCTTC. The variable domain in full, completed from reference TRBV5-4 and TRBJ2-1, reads ETGVTQSPTHLIKTRGQQVTLRCSSQSGHNTVSWYQQALGQGPQFIFQYYREEENGRGNFPPRFSGLQFPNYSSELNVNALELDDSALYLCASSLGEPSYNEQFFGPGTRLTVL.

CDR3 residues: CASSLTGYYEQYF. CDR3 coding DNA: TGTGCCAGCAGCTTGACAGGGTATTACGAGCAGTACTTC. The chain employs TRBV7-6 and TRBJ2-7; 7 bases match TRBD1. J gave up 4 bases and V 3 bases, and 3 bases lay outside the gene matches. This CDR3 contains 13 residues. Germline lookup yields CDR1 SGHVS and CDR2 FNYEAQ.

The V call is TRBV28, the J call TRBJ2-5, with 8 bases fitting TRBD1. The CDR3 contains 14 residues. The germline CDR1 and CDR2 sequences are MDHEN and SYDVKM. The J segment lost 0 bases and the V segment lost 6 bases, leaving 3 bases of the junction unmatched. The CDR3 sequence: CASRRTGNQETQYF. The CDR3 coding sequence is TGTGCCAGCAGACGGACAGGGAACCAAGAGACCCAGTACTTC. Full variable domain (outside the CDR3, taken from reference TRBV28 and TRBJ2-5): DVKVTQSSRYLVKRTGEKVFLECVQDMDHENMFWYRQDPGLGLRLIYFSYDVKMKEKGDIPEGYSVSREKKERFSLILESASTNQTSMYLCASRRTGNQETQYFGPGTRLLVL.

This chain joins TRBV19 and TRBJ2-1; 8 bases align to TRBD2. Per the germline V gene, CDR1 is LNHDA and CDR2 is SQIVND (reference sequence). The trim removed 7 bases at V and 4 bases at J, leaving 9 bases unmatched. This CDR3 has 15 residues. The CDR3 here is CASNSGSPLYNEQFF. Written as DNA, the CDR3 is TGTGCCAGTAACAGCGGGAGTCCCTTGTACAATGAGCAGTTCTTC.

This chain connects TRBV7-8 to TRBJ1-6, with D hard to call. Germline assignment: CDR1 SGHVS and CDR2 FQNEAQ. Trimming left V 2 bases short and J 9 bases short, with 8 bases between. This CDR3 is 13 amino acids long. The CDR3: CASSLSPSSPLHF. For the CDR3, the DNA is TGTGCCAGCAGCTTATCTCCTAGTTCACCCCTCCACTTT.

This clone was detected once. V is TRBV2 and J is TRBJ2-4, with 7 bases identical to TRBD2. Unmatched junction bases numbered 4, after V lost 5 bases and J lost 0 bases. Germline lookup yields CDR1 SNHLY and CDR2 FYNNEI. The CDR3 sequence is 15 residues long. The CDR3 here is CASSPRGLAKNIQYF. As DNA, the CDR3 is TGTGCCAGCAGTCCGCGGGGGTTAGCCAAAAACATTCAGTACTTC.

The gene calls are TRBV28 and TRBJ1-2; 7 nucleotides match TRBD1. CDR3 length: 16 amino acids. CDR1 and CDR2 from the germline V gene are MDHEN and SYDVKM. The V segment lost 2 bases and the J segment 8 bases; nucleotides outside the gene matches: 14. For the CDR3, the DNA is TGTGCCAGCAGTTTACTCCACCAGGGGGTCCGAGGGGGCTACACCTTC. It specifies CASSLLHQGVRGGYTF.

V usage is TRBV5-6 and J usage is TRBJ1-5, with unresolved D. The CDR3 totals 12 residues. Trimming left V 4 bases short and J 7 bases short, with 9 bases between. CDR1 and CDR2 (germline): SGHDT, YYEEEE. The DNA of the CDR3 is TGTGCCAGCAGCATCTCCTCCCAGCCCCAGCATTTT. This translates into CASSISSQPQHF. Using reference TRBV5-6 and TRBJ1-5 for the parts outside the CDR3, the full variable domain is DAGVTQSPTHLIKTRGQQVTLRCSPKSGHDTVSWYQQALGQGPQFIFQYYEEEERQRGNFPDRFSGHQFPNYSSELNVNALLLGDSALYLCASSISSQPQHFGDGTRLSIL.